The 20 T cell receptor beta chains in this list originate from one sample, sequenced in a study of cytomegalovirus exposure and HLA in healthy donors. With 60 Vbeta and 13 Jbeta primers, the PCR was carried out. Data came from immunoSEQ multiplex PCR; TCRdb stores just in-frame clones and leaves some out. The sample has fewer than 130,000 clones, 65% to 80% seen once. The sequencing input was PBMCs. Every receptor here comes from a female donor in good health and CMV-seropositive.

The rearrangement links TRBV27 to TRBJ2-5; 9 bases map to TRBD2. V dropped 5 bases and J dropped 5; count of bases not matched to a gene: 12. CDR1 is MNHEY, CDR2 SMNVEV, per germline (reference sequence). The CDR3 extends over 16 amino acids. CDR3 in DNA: TGTGCCAGCAGTGGAAGAGCTAGCGGGGTTGGGGAGACCCAGTACTTC. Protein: CASSGRASGVGETQYF.

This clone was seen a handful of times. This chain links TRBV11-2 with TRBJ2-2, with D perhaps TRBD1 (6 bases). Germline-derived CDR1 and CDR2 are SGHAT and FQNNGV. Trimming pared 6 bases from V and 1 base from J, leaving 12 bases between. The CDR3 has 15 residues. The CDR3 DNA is TGTGCCAGCAGTTTGACAGGATTGAACACCGGGGAGCTGTTTTTT. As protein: CASSLTGLNTGELFF.

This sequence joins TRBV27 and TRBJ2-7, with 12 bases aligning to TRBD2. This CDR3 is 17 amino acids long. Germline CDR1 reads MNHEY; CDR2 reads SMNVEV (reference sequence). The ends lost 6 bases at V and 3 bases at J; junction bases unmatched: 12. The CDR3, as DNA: TGTGCCAGCAGCGAAACCAAACTAGCGGGAGGCCACTACGAGCAGTACTTC. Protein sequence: CASSETKLAGGHYEQYF.

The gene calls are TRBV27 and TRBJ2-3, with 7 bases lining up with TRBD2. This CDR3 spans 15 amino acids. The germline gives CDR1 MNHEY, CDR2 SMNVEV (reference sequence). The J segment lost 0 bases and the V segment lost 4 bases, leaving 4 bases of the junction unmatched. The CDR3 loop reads CASSWAGVSTDTQYF. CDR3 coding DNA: TGTGCCAGCAGTTGGGCGGGAGTGAGCACAGATACGCAGTATTTT.

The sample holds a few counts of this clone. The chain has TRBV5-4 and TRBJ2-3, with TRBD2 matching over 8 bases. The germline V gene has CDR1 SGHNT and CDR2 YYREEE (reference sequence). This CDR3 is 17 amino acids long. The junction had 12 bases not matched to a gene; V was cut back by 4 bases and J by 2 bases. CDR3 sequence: CASSHLGGGGFTDTQYF. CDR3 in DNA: TGTGCCAGCAGCCATCTCGGAGGCGGGGGGTTCACAGATACGCAGTATTTT.

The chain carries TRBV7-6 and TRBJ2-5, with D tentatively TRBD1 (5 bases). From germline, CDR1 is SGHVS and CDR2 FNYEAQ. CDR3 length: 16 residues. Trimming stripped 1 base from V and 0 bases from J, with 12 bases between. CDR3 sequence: CASSLGGAPDQETQYF. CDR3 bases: TGTGCCAGCAGCTTAGGGGGCGCCCCGGACCAAGAGACCCAGTACTTC.

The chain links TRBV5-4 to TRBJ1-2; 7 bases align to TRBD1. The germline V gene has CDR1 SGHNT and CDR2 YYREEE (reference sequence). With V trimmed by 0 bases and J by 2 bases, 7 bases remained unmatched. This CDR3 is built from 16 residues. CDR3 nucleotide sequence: TGTGCCAGCAGCTTGGGAACAGGGGCGGGGAACTATGGCTACACCTTC. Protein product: CASSLGTGAGNYGYTF. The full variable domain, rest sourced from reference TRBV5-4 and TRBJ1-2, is ETGVTQSPTHLIKTRGQQVTLRCSSQSGHNTVSWYQQALGQGPQFIFQYYREEENGRGNFPPRFSGLQFPNYSSELNVNALELDDSALYLCASSLGTGAGNYGYTFGSGTRLTVV.

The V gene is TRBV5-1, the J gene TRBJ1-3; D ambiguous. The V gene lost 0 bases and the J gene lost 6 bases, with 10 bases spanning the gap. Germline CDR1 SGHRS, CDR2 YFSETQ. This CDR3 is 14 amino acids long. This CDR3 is CASSLGDITNTIYF. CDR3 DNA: TGCGCCAGCAGCTTGGGTGACATTACAAACACCATATATTTT.

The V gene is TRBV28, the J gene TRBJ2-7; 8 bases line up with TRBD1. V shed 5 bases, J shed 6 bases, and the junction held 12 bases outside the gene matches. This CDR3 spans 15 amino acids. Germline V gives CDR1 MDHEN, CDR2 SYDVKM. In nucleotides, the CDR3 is TGTGCCAGCAGTCCCCCACCGGACAGGGTCGGCGAGCAGTACTTC. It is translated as CASSPPPDRVGEQYF.

The DNA of the CDR3 is TGTGCCAGTAGGACAGGCGCGGGAAACACCATATATTTT. Its protein is CASRTGAGNTIYF. This chain uses TRBV19 with TRBJ1-3, with D perhaps matching TRBD1 (6 bases). Germline V lookup: CDR1 LNHDA, CDR2 SQIVND (reference sequence). This CDR3 spans 13 amino acids. V lost 6 bases, J lost 4 bases, and 10 bases lay in between.

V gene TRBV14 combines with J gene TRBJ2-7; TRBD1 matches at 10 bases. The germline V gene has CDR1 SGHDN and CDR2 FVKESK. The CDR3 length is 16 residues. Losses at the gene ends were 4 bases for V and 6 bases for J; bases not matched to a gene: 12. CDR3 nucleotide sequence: TGTGCCAGCAGCCCATTAGCGGGACAGGGGTTGAGCGAGCAGTACTTC. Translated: CASSPLAGQGLSEQYF.

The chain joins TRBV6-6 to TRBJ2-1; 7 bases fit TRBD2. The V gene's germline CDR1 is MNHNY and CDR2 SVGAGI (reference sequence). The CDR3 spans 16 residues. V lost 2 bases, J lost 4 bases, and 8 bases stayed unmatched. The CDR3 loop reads CASSYPGTSAYNEQFF. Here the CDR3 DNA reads TGTGCCAGCAGTTACCCCGGTACTAGCGCGTACAATGAGCAGTTCTTC.

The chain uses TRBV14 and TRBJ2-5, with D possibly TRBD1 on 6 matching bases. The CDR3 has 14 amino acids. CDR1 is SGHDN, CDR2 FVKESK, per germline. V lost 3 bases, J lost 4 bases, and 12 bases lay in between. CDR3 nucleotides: TGTGCCAGCAGCCAGCAGGGGCCAGGAGAGACCCAGTACTTC. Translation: CASSQQGPGETQYF.

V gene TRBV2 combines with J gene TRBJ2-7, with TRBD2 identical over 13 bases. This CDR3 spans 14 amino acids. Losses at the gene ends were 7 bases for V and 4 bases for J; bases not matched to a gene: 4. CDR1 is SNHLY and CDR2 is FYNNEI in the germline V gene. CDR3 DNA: TGTGCCAGCATTCAACTAGCGGGAGGGTACGAGCAGTACTTC. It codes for CASIQLAGGYEQYF.

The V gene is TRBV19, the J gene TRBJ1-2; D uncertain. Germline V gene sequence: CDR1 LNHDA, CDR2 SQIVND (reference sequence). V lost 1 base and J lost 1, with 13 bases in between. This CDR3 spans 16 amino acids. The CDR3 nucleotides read TGTGCCAGTAGTATAGTACCGGGGATTTTTAACTATGGCTACACCTTC. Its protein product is CASSIVPGIFNYGYTF.

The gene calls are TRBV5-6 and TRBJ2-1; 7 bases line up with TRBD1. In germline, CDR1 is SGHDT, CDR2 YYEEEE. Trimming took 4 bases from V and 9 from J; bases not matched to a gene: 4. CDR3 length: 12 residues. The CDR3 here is CASSGTASEQFF. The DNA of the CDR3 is TGTGCCAGCAGCGGGACAGCGAGTGAGCAGTTCTTC.

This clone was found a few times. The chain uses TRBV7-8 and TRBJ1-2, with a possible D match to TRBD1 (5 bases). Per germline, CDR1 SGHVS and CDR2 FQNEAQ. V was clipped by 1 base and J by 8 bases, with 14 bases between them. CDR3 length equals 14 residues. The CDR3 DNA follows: TGTGCCAGCAGCTTAGAATTCGGGGGTGGCGGCTACACCTTC. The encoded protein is CASSLEFGGGGYTF.

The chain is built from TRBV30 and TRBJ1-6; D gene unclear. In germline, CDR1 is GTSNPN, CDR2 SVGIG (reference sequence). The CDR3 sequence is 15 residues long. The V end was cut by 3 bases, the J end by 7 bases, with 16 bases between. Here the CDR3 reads CAWRSLRLENSPLHF. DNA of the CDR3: TGTGCCTGGAGATCTTTGAGGCTTGAGAATTCACCCCTCCACTTT.

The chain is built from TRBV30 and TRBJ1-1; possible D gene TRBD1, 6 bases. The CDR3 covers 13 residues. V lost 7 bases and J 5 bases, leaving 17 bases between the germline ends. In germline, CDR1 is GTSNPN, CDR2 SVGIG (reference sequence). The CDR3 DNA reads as TGTGCCTCGGAGGAGGGGAGGGGGACTGAAGCTTTCTTT. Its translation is CASEEGRGTEAFF.

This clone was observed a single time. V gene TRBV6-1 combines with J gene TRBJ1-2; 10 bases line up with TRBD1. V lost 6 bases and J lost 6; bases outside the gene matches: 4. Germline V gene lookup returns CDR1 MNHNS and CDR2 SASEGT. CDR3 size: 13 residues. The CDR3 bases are TGTGCCAGCAGGGTTGACAGGGGGCATGGCTACACCTTC. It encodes CASRVDRGHGYTF.